A selection of T cell receptor beta chains follows, all from one sample in a study of T cells after yellow fever vaccination. In TCRdb, the 5' RACE reads were re-called with MiXCR into one record per CDR3 protein. The sample shows some 390,000 distinct CDR3 sequences, roughly 6.2% of them seen only once. Here the sequenced sample was PBMCs, taken 5 days after the yellow fever booster vaccination. The receptors were gathered from a man in his thirties or forties who received the YFV17D yellow fever vaccine. Both conserved end residues are part of each CDR3. D genes are given only for firm matches. The size field is filled for only some rows; it gives once, few, many or a size class.

clone size	V gene	CDR3 length	J gene	D gene	CDR3 DNA	CDR3 protein
-	TRBV9	15	TRBJ2-5	TRBD2	TGTGCCAGCAGCGTAGGCTGGGAGGGGCTTGAGACCCAGTACTTC	CASSVGWEGLETQYF
few	TRBV29-1	12	TRBJ2-2	-	TGCAGCGGACGCTCGGGGTTCGGGGAGCTGTTTTTT	CSGRSGFGELFF
-	TRBV20-1	14	TRBJ1-1	TRBD1	TGCAGTGCTAGAGAAGCAGGGACAGGGTTTATGGCTTTCTTT	CSAREAGTGFMAFF
few	TRBV28	16	TRBJ2-1	TRBD2	TGTGCCAGCGCCCCAAGGACGGGAGGTTTGTACAATGAGCAGTTCTTC	CASAPRTGGLYNEQFF
many	TRBV20-1	15	TRBJ2-5	-	TGCAGTGCTATCAGTCCAGGGGGGGGGCAAGAGACCCAGTACTTC	CSAISPGGGQETQYF
-	TRBV10-3	12	TRBJ2-7	TRBD1	TGTGCCATCGGGGGACAGGTCTACGAGCAGTACTTC	CAIGGQVYEQYF
many	TRBV6-6	12	TRBJ2-7	-	TGTGCCAGCAGTTACGCCGAGGGTGAGCAGTACTTC	CASSYAEGEQYF
many	TRBV20-1	15	TRBJ1-1	TRBD1	TGCAGTGCTAGAGGTTTAAACAGGGGGGGCACTGAAGCTTTCTTT	CSARGLNRGGTEAFF
-	TRBV24-1	16	TRBJ1-5	-	TGTGCCACCAGTGATCGGGAGACACTAGGCAATCAGCCCCAGCATTTT	CATSDRETLGNQPQHF
few	TRBV30	14	TRBJ2-6	-	TGTGCCTGGAAGAGAGAAACTGGGGCCAACGTCCTGACTTTC	CAWKRETGANVLTF
few	TRBV5-4	18	TRBJ2-6	TRBD2	TGTGCCAGCAGCACGGGACTAGCGGGAGTTTCTGGGGCCAACGTCCTGACTTTC	CASSTGLAGVSGANVLTF
-	TRBV15	15	TRBJ2-2	-	TGTGCCACCGGCAGAGATAATGGCGGAACCGGGGAGCTGTTTTTT	CATGRDNGGTGELFF
-	TRBV2	15	TRBJ2-7	-	TGTGCCAGCAGTGCCCAGGGCCAAAATCTCTACGAGCAGTACTTC	CASSAQGQNLYEQYF
-	TRBV20-1	16	TRBJ2-7	-	TGCTGTGCTAGCCCCCTCCCTAGCGTACTTACCTACGAGCAGTACTTC	CCASPLPSVLTYEQYF
-	TRBV20-1	14	TRBJ2-7	-	TGCAGTGCGCAACCGGGACTCGGCCCCTACGAGCAGTACTTC	CSAQPGLGPYEQYF
many	TRBV9	13	TRBJ2-7	TRBD2	TGTGCCAGCAGTGAGCGGGAGTGGCTCGAGCAGTACTTC	CASSEREWLEQYF
few	TRBV12-3/TRBV12-4	14	TRBJ2-3	-	TGTGCCAGCAGTTTAGATGAACACACAGATACGCAGTATTTT	CASSLDEHTDTQYF